One sample yielded the 26 T cell receptor beta chains listed below, sequenced in a study of prognosis after radiotherapy for stage I lung cancer. With two-round multiplex PCR, TCR beta CDR3 sequences were amplified from genomic DNA. Gene-specific TRBV and TRBJ primers were used in PCR round one. TCRdb redid the calling of the multiplex PCR reads with MiXCR, one entry per CDR3 protein. The sample holds about 16,000 distinct CDR3 sequences, around two fifths seen once. The source material was PBMCs, sampled before or after stereotactic body radiation therapy (not recorded which). All receptors derive from a donor over 45 with non-small cell lung cancer.

The gene calls are TRBV6-9 and TRBJ2-3; 8 nucleotides agree with TRBD2. V trimming: 2 bases; J trimming: 5 bases; junction bases outside the gene matches: 6. CDR1 MNHGY and CDR2 SVAAGI come from the germline V gene. This CDR3 comprises 15 residues. The CDR3 loop reads CASSYGAGVVDTQYF. DNA of the CDR3: TGTGCCAGCAGTTATGGAGCGGGAGTGGTAGATACGCAGTATTTT.

V is TRBV2 and J is TRBJ2-2, with TRBD1 identical over 9 bases. Germline CDR1 SNHLY, CDR2 FYNNEI. This CDR3 region has 15 residues. Losses at the gene ends were 4 bases for V and 7 bases for J; bases not matched to a gene: 7. CDR3 nucleotide sequence: TGTGCCAGCAGTGGGGGGGACAGGGCTTTCGGGGAGCTGTTTTTT. Translation: CASSGGDRAFGELFF.

The chain links TRBV12-3 or TRBV12-4 to TRBJ2-3, with D perhaps matching TRBD1 or TRBD2 (7 bases each). Trimming removed 3 bases from V and 10 bases from J, with 11 bases in between. The CDR3 has 12 residues. CDR3 bases: TGTGCCAGCAGTTTCCCAGGGGGGGCGCAGTATTTT. Its translation is CASSFPGGAQYF.

The chain uses TRBV5-4 and TRBJ1-6; 10 nucleotides match TRBD1. This CDR3 spans 16 amino acids. Looked up from germline, CDR1 is SGHNT and CDR2 is YYREEE (reference sequence). Losses at the gene ends were 4 bases for V and 8 bases for J; bases not matched to a gene: 9. In DNA form, the CDR3 reads TGTGCCAGCAGCCGGACGGGACAGGGGAGGGATTCACCCCTCCACTTT. This sequence encodes CASSRTGQGRDSPLHF.

The CDR3 region has the DNA TGTGCCACCAGCAGATTGCAGAACTCTGGAAACACCATATATTTT. Its protein product is CATSRLQNSGNTIYF. The chain recombines TRBV15 with TRBJ1-3; D call uncertain. V was pared by 2 bases and J by 0 bases, with 8 bases between. This CDR3 spans 15 amino acids. CDR1 and CDR2 from the germline V gene are LNHNV and YYDKDF (reference sequence).

This clonotype was counted at least ten times. The rearrangement joins TRBV18 to TRBJ2-3, with D possibly being TRBD1 (6 bases). CDR3 length: 15 amino acids. CDR1 is KGHSH and CDR2 is LQKENI in the germline V gene. Trimming cost V 4 bases and J 2 bases, with 13 bases left between them. CDR3 coding DNA: TGTGCCAGCTCACGAAACGGGGACAACACAGATACGCAGTATTTT. It translates to CASSRNGDNTDTQYF.

Within the sample, this clonotype is medium-sized (0.01 to 0.1%). This chain connects TRBV5-1 to TRBJ1-2; the D is unclear. V gave up 2 bases and J gave up 1 base, with 12 bases separating them. Germline V lookup: CDR1 SGHRS, CDR2 YFSETQ. The CDR3 spans 15 residues. The CDR3 is CASSLSFEGNYGYTF. The DNA for the CDR3 is TGCGCCAGCAGCTTAAGCTTTGAGGGTAACTATGGCTACACCTTC.

Of note for this clonotype: One junction end does not reproduce the germline sequence, and a read error may be involved. This chain joins TRBV5-1 and TRBJ2-2; TRBD2 might be the D (5 bases). This CDR3 is 12 amino acids long. CDR1 is SGHRS and CDR2 is YFSETQ in the germline V gene. The CDR3 nucleotides read TGCGCCAGCAGCTTGGCCACCGGGGAACTGTTTTTT. Translation gives CASSLATGELFF.

This clonotype was recorded many times. CDR3 protein: CASSVGSSSPLHF. The CDR3 DNA reads TGTGCCAGCAGCGTCGGATCGAGCTCACCCCTCCACTTT. This sequence joins TRBV9 and TRBJ1-6; D remains unclear. V was cut by 2 bases and J by 10 bases, with 10 bases left in between. The CDR3 consists of 13 residues. Germline CDR1 SGDLS, CDR2 YYNGEE.

The rearrangement links TRBV11-3 to TRBJ2-7; 14 bases fit TRBD2. Per the germline V gene, CDR1 is SGHNT and CDR2 is YENEEA. J gave up 12 bases and V 0 bases, and 10 bases lay outside the gene matches. CDR3 length: 16 residues. The CDR3 bases are TGTGCCAGCAGCTTAGATCCCGGGACTAGCGGGAGTGGTCTGTACTTC. Protein sequence: CASSLDPGTSGSGLYF.

There are many counts of this clonotype. The chain is built from TRBV6-4 and TRBJ2-1; TRBD2 agrees at 10 bases. This CDR3 region has 14 residues. Trimming at V came to 6 bases and at J to 12 bases, leaving 11 bases not matched to a gene. Looked up from germline, CDR1 is MRHNA and CDR2 is SNTAGT. DNA of the CDR3: TGTGCCAGCAGCCAGGCTAGCGGGAGTATGGCGCAGTTCTTC. Its translation: CASSQASGSMAQFF.

On this clonotype itself: It may be a read error: a sequence one base away is much more abundant. This chain uses TRBV19 with TRBJ2-2; D possibly corresponds to TRBD2 (6 bases). The CDR3 spans 15 residues. The germline gives CDR1 LNHDA, CDR2 SQIVND (reference sequence). The CDR3 coding sequence is TGTGCCGGTAGTAAATGGGAGGCGAACACCGGGGAGCTGTTTTTT. Translating it yields CAGSKWEANTGELFF.

This chain connects TRBV6-1 to TRBJ1-1; TRBD1 matches at 11 bases. V trimming: 6 bases; J trimming: 3 bases; junction bases outside the gene matches: 9. Germline V lookup: CDR1 MNHNS, CDR2 SASEGT. The CDR3 is 16 residues long. As DNA, the CDR3 is TGTGCCAGCAGGTGGGGGACAGGGGGGGCGGACACTGAAGCTTTCTTT. Encoded protein: CASRWGTGGADTEAFF.

Many counts were recorded for this clonotype. This chain joins TRBV6-1 and TRBJ1-2, with 9 bases fitting TRBD1. The CDR3 is made up of 14 amino acids. Germline CDR1 reads MNHNS; CDR2 reads SASEGT. J was trimmed by 2 bases and V by 6 bases; bases with no gene match: 4. The CDR3 DNA reads as TGTGCCAGCAGAAACAGGGGGCGCAACTATGGCTACACCTTC. Translation gives CASRNRGRNYGYTF.

This clonotype has more than one count but fewer than ten. V is TRBV12-3 or TRBV12-4 and J is TRBJ2-3; D is possibly TRBD2 (5 bases). V was cut by 5 bases and J by 3 bases, with 15 bases left in between. There are 15 residues in the CDR3. The CDR3 DNA reads TGTGCCAGCAGTCACTCTTGGGGAGAGACAGATACGCAGTATTTT. It codes for CASSHSWGETDTQYF.

In this sample, this clonotype turned up many times. CDR3 bases: TGTGCCAGCGGGGGCCCAGTAGCGGGAGGGAAGGGAGAGACCCAGTACTTC. Residues: CASGGPVAGGKGETQYF. The chain couples TRBV2 to TRBJ2-5; TRBD2 agrees at 11 bases. Germline-derived CDR1 and CDR2 are SNHLY and FYNNEI. Trimming removed 8 bases from V and 4 bases from J; junction bases left unmatched: 15. CDR3 length: 17 residues. The complete variable domain, with remaining parts taken from reference TRBV2 and TRBJ2-5, reads EPEVTQTPSHQVTQMGQEVILRCVPISNHLYFYWYRQILGQKVEFLVSFYNNEISEKSEIFDDQFSVERPDGSNFTLKIRSTKLEDSAMYFCASGGPVAGGKGETQYFGPGTRLLVL.

In its sample, this clonotype was seen many times. V and J are TRBV19 and TRBJ1-1; the D gene is possibly TRBD1 (6 bases). Germline values: CDR1 LNHDA, CDR2 SQIVND (reference sequence). V dropped 6 bases and J dropped 1 base, with 9 bases sitting between them. CDR3 length: 13 amino acids. CDR3 residues: CASSKTGNTEAFF. The CDR3 nucleotides are TGTGCCAGTAGCAAGACAGGGAACACTGAAGCTTTCTTT.

In the case of this clonotype: One junction end disagrees with the germline gene, perhaps due to a read error. The chain joins TRBV5-1 to TRBJ2-2; no clear D gene. This CDR3 contains 13 residues. CDR1 is SGHRS and CDR2 is YFSETQ in the germline V gene. The CDR3 spells CASSQVTTGELFF. CDR3 nucleotides: TGTGCCAGCAGCCAAGTAACCACCGGGGAGCTGTTTTTT.

In this sample, this clonotype turned up many times. V gene TRBV30 combines with J gene TRBJ2-7; a weak D match, TRBD1 (6 bases). Trimming stripped 7 bases from V and 0 bases from J, with 16 bases between. Germline V gives CDR1 GTSNPN, CDR2 SVGIG (reference sequence). This CDR3 has 14 amino acids. The CDR3 is CAYRRTANSYEQYF. The DNA for the CDR3 is TGTGCCTACCGGAGGACAGCCAACTCCTACGAGCAGTACTTC.

This clonotype was counted between two and nine times. The chain combines TRBV6-1 with TRBJ2-2, with TRBD2 matching over 8 bases. The CDR3 has 13 residues. Looked up from germline, CDR1 is MNHNS and CDR2 is SASEGT. The V and J ends lost 6 bases and 5 bases, in that order; junction bases with no gene match: 2. CDR3 nucleotide sequence: TGTGCCAGCAGCCCTAGCGGGACCGGGGAGCTGTTTTTT. Residues: CASSPSGTGELFF.

At least ten counts were recorded for this clonotype. The rearrangement joins TRBV7-3 to TRBJ1-2; 10 bases line up with TRBD1. Germline CDR1 and CDR2: SGHTA and FQGTGA. The CDR3 contains 17 residues. V trimming: 4 bases; J trimming: 3 bases; junction bases outside the gene matches: 11. Written as DNA, the CDR3 is TGTGCCAGCAGCTGGGCCCGGGACAGGGGCTTCTACTATGGCTACACCTTC. This gives the protein CASSWARDRGFYYGYTF. The whole variable domain, filled in from reference TRBV7-3 and TRBJ1-2, reads GAGVSQTPSNKVTEKGKYVELRCDPISGHTALYWYRQSLGQGPEFLIYFQGTGAADDSGLPNDRFFAVRPEGSVSTLKIQRTERGDSAVYLCASSWARDRGFYYGYTFGSGTRLTVV.

This clonotype showed up just a few times. V and J are TRBV5-1 and TRBJ1-1; possibly TRBD1 for D (6 bases). The CDR3 has 15 residues. V dropped 0 bases and J dropped 5 bases, with 14 bases sitting between them. Germline CDR1 is SGHRS and CDR2 is YFSETQ. This chain's CDR3 is CASSLVGGARTEAFF. The DNA of the CDR3 is TGCGCCAGCAGCTTGGTGGGGGGGGCAAGAACTGAAGCTTTCTTT.

CDR3 DNA sequence: TGTGCCAGCAGTTTAAAGAACACTGAAGCTTTCTTT. Translating gives CASSLKNTEAFF. The chain employs TRBV12-3 or TRBV12-4 and TRBJ1-1; D uncertain. V was pared by 2 bases and J by 1 base, with 2 bases between. The CDR3 covers 12 residues.

In the case of this clonotype: A much larger clone differs from this one at a single base, so this may be a read error. The chain carries TRBV6-9 and TRBJ2-6; D remains ambiguous. The CDR3 loop spans 14 amino acids. Per the germline V gene, CDR1 is MNHGY and CDR2 is SVAAGI. The CDR3 nucleotides read TGTGCCAGCAGTTACAACTCTGGGCCCAACGTCCTGACTTTC. Its protein product is CASSYNSGPNVLTF.

This clonotype was seen ten or more times. V usage is TRBV11-1 and J usage is TRBJ2-7; 7 positions match TRBD1. The length of the CDR3 is 13 residues. Germline CDR1 is SGHAT and CDR2 is FQDESV (reference sequence). Losses at the gene ends were 3 bases for V and 4 bases for J; bases not matched to a gene: 3. The CDR3 loop is CASSFGQAYEQYF. CDR3 sequence (DNA): TGTGCCAGCAGCTTCGGACAGGCTTACGAGCAGTACTTC.

This clonotype is medium-sized in the sample. The chain links TRBV6-1 to TRBJ2-1; 10 bases map to TRBD2. J was trimmed by 8 bases and V by 6 bases; bases with no gene match: 10. In germline, CDR1 is MNHNS, CDR2 SASEGT. This CDR3 has 15 residues. CDR3 amino acids: CASRKAGGPFYEQFF. CDR3 DNA sequence: TGTGCCAGCAGAAAAGCGGGGGGGCCATTTTATGAGCAGTTCTTC.